Listed below are T cell receptor beta chains from one sample, sequenced in a study of blood T cell repertoires in COVID-19. Method: immunoSEQ multiplex PCR; TCRdb's copy keeps in-frame clones and lacks some. The table shows around 92,000 clones, with nearly 90% occurring only once. The sample consisted of peripheral blood. Receptors were obtained from a woman aged 80 or over with active COVID-19. Each CDR3 is given with its conserved first and last residue. Each record gives: CDR3 length, D gene, V gene, clone size, J gene, CDR3 DNA, CDR3 protein. A D gene is named only where the DNA matches it firmly. Rows may omit the clone size; those that give it use once, few, many or a size class.

15	TRBD1	TRBV11-2	.	TRBJ2-2	TGTGCCAGCAGCTCGACAGGGGTCAACACCGGGGAGCTGTTTTTT	CASSSTGVNTGELFF
14	.	TRBV5-1	.	TRBJ2-3	TGCGCCAGCAGTCTCCATACAGGCACAGATACGCAGTATTTT	CASSLHTGTDTQYF
12	.	TRBV24-1	.	TRBJ1-2	TGTGCCACCAGTGATTTGCCGAGTGGCTACACCTTC	CATSDLPSGYTF
14	.	TRBV2	.	TRBJ1-6	TGTGCCAGCAGGGAAGACGAAGCCAATCCACCCCTCCACTTT	CASREDEANPPLHF
16	TRBD2	TRBV28	.	TRBJ2-5	TGTGCCAGCAGTTCCCTCGTAGCGGGAGGAGGCGAGACCCAGTACTTC	CASSSLVAGGGETQYF
13	TRBD1	TRBV6-5	.	TRBJ1-1	TGTGCCAGCCTATGGACAGGGTGGACTGAAGCTTTCTTT	CASLWTGWTEAFF
20	TRBD2	TRBV29-1	few	TRBJ2-6	TGCAGCGCACATGCTAGGGTTTGGGGGAGGGCCTACTCAGGGGCCAACGTCCTGACTTTC	CSAHARVWGRAYSGANVLTF
14	TRBD1	TRBV7-8	.	TRBJ2-5	TGTGCCAGCAGCCAAGGGACAGCCCAAGAGACCCAGTACTTC	CASSQGTAQETQYF
14	TRBD1	TRBV6-6	.	TRBJ1-4	TGTGCCAGCAGCCTGGGACAGACTAATGAAAAACTGTTTTTT	CASSLGQTNEKLFF
12	.	TRBV6-5	.	TRBJ1-1	TGTGCCAGCAGTTTTCCAGGGACTGAAGCTTTCTTT	CASSFPGTEAFF
19	.	TRBV23-1	.	TRBJ1-2	TGCGCCAGCAGTCAATCCGAAATCGTCAGGGGACAAAGGAACTATGGCTACACCTTC	CASSQSEIVRGQRNYGYTF
17	TRBD2	TRBV7-6	.	TRBJ2-2	TGTGCCAGCAGCCCCGGGGGGTCTAGTACGAACACCGGGGAGCTGTTTTTT	CASSPGGSSTNTGELFF
13	.	TRBV25-1	.	TRBJ1-4	TGTGCCAGCAGTGGGGCAGGGGAGGAAAAACTGTTTTTT	CASSGAGEEKLFF
15	.	TRBV20-1	.	TRBJ2-1	TGCAGTGCTAGTCGCTTTAACGCGCCCTACAATGAGCAGTTCTTC	CSASRFNAPYNEQFF
14	.	TRBV3-1/TRBV3-2	.	TRBJ1-1	TGTGCCAGCAGTAAGAATGGGGGGAAGACTGAAGCTTTCTTT	CASSKNGGKTEAFF
15	TRBD2	TRBV4-3	.	TRBJ2-1	TGCGCCAGCAGCCAAGTCAACCGGCGGGAGGTTGAGCAGTTCTTC	CASSQVNRREVEQFF
14	.	TRBV9	.	TRBJ2-2	TGTGCCAGCAGCGTAGCGGCGAACACCGGGGAGCTGTTTTTT	CASSVAANTGELFF
15	TRBD1	TRBV19	.	TRBJ1-1	TGTGCCAGTAGTACTTACCGGACAGGGTACACTGAAGCTTTCTTT	CASSTYRTGYTEAFF
16	.	TRBV5-1	.	TRBJ2-3	TGCGCCAGCAGCTTGGGAGTGCGGGATAGCACAGATACGCAGTATTTT	CASSLGVRDSTDTQYF
14	.	TRBV2	.	TRBJ1-1	TGTGCCAGCACCCGGGAAGGGGGGGGCACTGAAGCTTTCTTT	CASTREGGGTEAFF
13	.	TRBV28	.	TRBJ2-7	TGTGCCAGCAGCCCGGGGTCCTCCTACGAGCAGTACTTC	CASSPGSSYEQYF
14	.	TRBV15	.	TRBJ2-5	TGTGCCACCAGCGGGGGCGGAAACCAAGAGACCCAGTACTTC	CATSGGGNQETQYF
16	.	TRBV29-1	.	TRBJ2-5	TGCAGCGTTGAATACTATTACCGGCGGGGTGGGGAGACCCAGTACTTC	CSVEYYYRRGGETQYF
19	TRBD1	TRBV7-2	.	TRBJ2-6	TGTGCCAGCAGCTTTCCCTCCGGGACAGGCACCTCTGGGGCCAACGTCCTGACTTTC	CASSFPSGTGTSGANVLTF
14	.	TRBV5-4	.	TRBJ2-4	TGTGCCAGCAGCCTCTCGGGAGCCAAAAACATTCAGTACTTC	CASSLSGAKNIQYF
14	TRBD2	TRBV7-2	.	TRBJ2-5	TGTGCCAGCAGCTGGACTAGCGGACAAGAGACCCAGTACTTC	CASSWTSGQETQYF
15	.	TRBV7-9	.	TRBJ2-5	TGTGCCAGCAGCTTACAGCGCCCAAGAAGCGAGACCCAGTACTTC	CASSLQRPRSETQYF
16	.	TRBV5-1	.	TRBJ1-6	TGCGCCAGCAGCTTGGACAGTTTCTCCTATAATTCACCCCTCCACTTT	CASSLDSFSYNSPLHF
15	TRBD1	TRBV14	.	TRBJ2-2	TGTGCCAGCAGCCACCGGACAGGTACCACCGGGGAGCTGTTTTTT	CASSHRTGTTGELFF
16	TRBD2	TRBV28	.	TRBJ2-3	TGTGCCAGCAGTCTCGATCTAGCGGGAGTGGACGATACGCAGTATTTT	CASSLDLAGVDDTQYF
12	.	TRBV9	.	TRBJ1-2	TGTGCCAGCAGCGTAGCAGGGTATGGCTACACCTTC	CASSVAGYGYTF
15	.	TRBV5-1	.	TRBJ2-6	TGCGCCAGCAGCTTGTCGGGAGCCGGGGCCAACGTCCTGACTTTC	CASSLSGAGANVLTF
16	TRBD2	TRBV24-1	.	TRBJ2-2	TGTGCCACCAGTGAACTAGCGGGTAGGAGCACCGGGGAGCTGTTTTTT	CATSELAGRSTGELFF
13	.	TRBV11-2	.	TRBJ2-7	TGTGCCAGCAGCCCCGACAGATCCTACGAGCAGTACTTC	CASSPDRSYEQYF
17	.	TRBV7-2	.	TRBJ1-4	TGTGCCAGCAGCTTAGTAGGGGCTACTTACTCTAATGAAAAACTGTTTTTT	CASSLVGATYSNEKLFF
15	TRBD2	TRBV28	.	TRBJ2-1	TGTGCCACAACCCCGGGACTAGCGGATAACAATGAGCAGTTCTTC	CATTPGLADNNEQFF
16	.	TRBV19	.	TRBJ1-3	TGTGCCAGTAGTCCCCCGGGACAACTTAGGGGTGGCACCATATATTTT	CASSPPGQLRGGTIYF
16	TRBD2	TRBV7-3	.	TRBJ2-1	TGTGCCAGCAGCTTAAAAGCGGGAGGGGTTTGGCATGAGCAGTTCTTC	CASSLKAGGVWHEQFF
16	TRBD2	TRBV27	.	TRBJ2-2	TGTGCCAGCAGACCGGGGGGGACTAGTTGGGCCGGGGAGCTGTTTTTT	CASRPGGTSWAGELFF
17	.	TRBV4-3	.	TRBJ1-2	.	CASSQDLTFGTGYGYTF
17	TRBD2	TRBV4-2	.	TRBJ2-1	TGTGCCAGCAGCCCCCTAGGAGGCGGGAGCTCCTACAATGAGCAGTTCTTC	CASSPLGGGSSYNEQFF
17	.	TRBV28	.	TRBJ2-7	TGTGCCAGCAGCCCCTTGTTCTGGACTCCGAGCTCCTACGAGCAGTACTTC	CASSPLFWTPSSYEQYF
15	.	TRBV3-1/TRBV3-2	.	TRBJ2-7	TGTGCCAGCAGCCAGGGGAGGACCCCCTCCTACGAGCAGTACTTC	CASSQGRTPSYEQYF
19	TRBD2	TRBV19	.	TRBJ2-2	TGTGCCAGTAGTATAGGGTCACTAGCGGGAGTCTCAAACACCGGGGAGCTGTTTTTT	CASSIGSLAGVSNTGELFF
13	.	TRBV3-1/TRBV3-2	once	TRBJ2-5	TGTGCCAGCAGCCATACAGGGAAAGAGACCCAGTACTTC	CASSHTGKETQYF
14	.	TRBV7-2	.	TRBJ2-7	TGTGCCAGCAGCGTTAGTAGTCTCTCCTACGAGCAGTACTTC	CASSVSSLSYEQYF
14	TRBD2	TRBV19	.	TRBJ2-7	TGTGCCAGTAGTTTTAGCGGGACCCCCTACGAGCAGTACTTC	CASSFSGTPYEQYF
15	TRBD2	TRBV19	.	TRBJ2-1	TGTGCCAGTAGTATACGGGGGGGCTCCTACAATGAGCAGTTCTTC	CASSIRGGSYNEQFF
17	TRBD2	TRBV5-1	.	TRBJ2-2	TGCGCCAGCAGCTTGGAGGGACTAGCGACTAACACCGGGGAGCTGTTTTTT	CASSLEGLATNTGELFF
12	.	TRBV30	.	TRBJ1-1	TGTACCTGGAGGGGGTCGGGAACTGAAGCTTTCTTT	CTWRGSGTEAFF
14	TRBD1	TRBV28	few	TRBJ1-4	TGTGCCAGCAGTTCGGGACAGGGGACTGAAAAACTGTTTTTT	CASSSGQGTEKLFF
15	TRBD1	TRBV5-1	.	TRBJ2-1	TGCGCCAGCAGCCCGGACAGGGGGATATACAATGAGCAGTTCTTC	CASSPDRGIYNEQFF
16	TRBD2	TRBV19	.	TRBJ2-1	TGTGCCAGTAGCGAGCGGAGGGCTAGCGGGTACAATGAGCAGTTCTTC	CASSERRASGYNEQFF
14	.	TRBV19	.	TRBJ2-7	TGTGCCAGTAGTAATCAGGCAGGGGTCGGCGAGCAGTACTTC	CASSNQAGVGEQYF